This T cell receptor (beta chain) originates from a study of CD8 T cells in ankylosing spondylitis. By quantitative 5'-RACE with molecular barcodes, the TCR beta libraries were made. TCRdb re-analysed the 5' RACE reads in MiXCR, keeping a single row per CDR3 protein. The sample includes roughly 400,000 distinct CDR3 sequences, 20% to 25% seen only once; the top ten take roughly a sixth. CDR3 length equals 14 residues. Germline CDR1 MNHNS, CDR2 SASEGT. Germline trimming cut 5 bases from V and 15 bases from J; bases unmatched to any gene: 15. Study-wide findings and caveats: Disease-linked clones bore a CD8+ phenotype and were relatively rare in peripheral blood. Some of the motif variants had earlier been found in reactive arthritis patients' fluid and blood. Characteristic, it appeared, of ankylosing spondylitis blood was a TCR beta motif of several highly homologous variants. According to the report, clones linked to the disease were significantly enriched in matched synovial fluid samples taken from ankylosing spondylitis patients.

Comment on this clonotype: Its specificity is not known.

This TCR derives from a male donor with ankylosing spondylitis. Material for sequencing was blood, either unsorted or a sorted T cell fraction (not recorded which). This rearrangement joins TRBV6-1 to TRBJ2-2, with 7 bases fitting TRBD1. CDR3 DNA sequence: TGTGCCAGCAGTCGGGACAGTCCAAACGGGGAATTGTTTTTT. This encodes CASSRDSPNGELFF.